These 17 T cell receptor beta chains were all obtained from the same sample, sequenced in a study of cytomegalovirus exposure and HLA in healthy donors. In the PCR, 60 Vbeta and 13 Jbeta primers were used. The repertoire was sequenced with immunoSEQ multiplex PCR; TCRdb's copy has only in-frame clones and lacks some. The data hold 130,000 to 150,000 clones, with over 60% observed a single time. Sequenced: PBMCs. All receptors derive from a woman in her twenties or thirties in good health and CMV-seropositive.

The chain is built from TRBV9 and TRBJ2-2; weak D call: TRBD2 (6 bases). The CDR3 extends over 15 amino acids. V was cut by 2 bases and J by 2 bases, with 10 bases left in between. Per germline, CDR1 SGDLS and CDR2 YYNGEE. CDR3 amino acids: CASSVRELNTGELFF. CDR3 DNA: TGTGCCAGCAGCGTCCGGGAGCTAAACACCGGGGAGCTGTTTTTT.

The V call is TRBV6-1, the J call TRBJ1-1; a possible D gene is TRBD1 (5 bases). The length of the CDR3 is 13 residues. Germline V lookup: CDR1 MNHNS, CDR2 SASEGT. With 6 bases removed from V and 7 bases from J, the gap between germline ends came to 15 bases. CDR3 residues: CASRAGMLGEAFF. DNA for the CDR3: TGTGCCAGCAGGGCAGGGATGTTAGGTGAAGCTTTCTTT.

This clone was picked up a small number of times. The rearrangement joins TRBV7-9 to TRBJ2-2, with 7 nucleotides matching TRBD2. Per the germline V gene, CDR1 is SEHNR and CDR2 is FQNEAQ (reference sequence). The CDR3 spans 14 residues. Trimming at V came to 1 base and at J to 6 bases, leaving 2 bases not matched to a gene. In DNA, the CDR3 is TGTGCCAGCAGCTTAGGGGCGGGAGCCGGGGAGCTGTTTTTT. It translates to CASSLGAGAGELFF.

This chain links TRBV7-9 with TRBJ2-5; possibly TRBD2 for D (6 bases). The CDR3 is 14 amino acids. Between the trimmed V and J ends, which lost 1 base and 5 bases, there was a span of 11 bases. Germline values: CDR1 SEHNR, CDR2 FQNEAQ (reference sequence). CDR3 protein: CASSLGWGEETQYF. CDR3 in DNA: TGTGCCAGCAGCTTAGGTTGGGGGGAGGAGACCCAGTACTTC.

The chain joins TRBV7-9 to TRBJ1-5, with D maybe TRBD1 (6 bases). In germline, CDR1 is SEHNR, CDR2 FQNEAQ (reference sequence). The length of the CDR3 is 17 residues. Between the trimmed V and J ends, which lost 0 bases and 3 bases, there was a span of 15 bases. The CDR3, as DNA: TGTGCCAGCAGCTTAGCATCAGCAGGGGCATTCAATCAGCCCCAGCATTTT. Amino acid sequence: CASSLASAGAFNQPQHF.

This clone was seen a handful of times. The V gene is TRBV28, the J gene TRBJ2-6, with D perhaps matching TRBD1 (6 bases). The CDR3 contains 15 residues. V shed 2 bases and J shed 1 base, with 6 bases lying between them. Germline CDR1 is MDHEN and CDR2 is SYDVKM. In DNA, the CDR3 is TGTGCCAGCAGTTTACAGGGGTCTGGGGCCAACGTCCTGACTTTC. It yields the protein CASSLQGSGANVLTF. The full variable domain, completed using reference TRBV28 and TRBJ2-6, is DVKVTQSSRYLVKRTGEKVFLECVQDMDHENMFWYRQDPGLGLRLIYFSYDVKMKEKGDIPEGYSVSREKKERFSLILESASTNQTSMYLCASSLQGSGANVLTFGAGSRLTVL.

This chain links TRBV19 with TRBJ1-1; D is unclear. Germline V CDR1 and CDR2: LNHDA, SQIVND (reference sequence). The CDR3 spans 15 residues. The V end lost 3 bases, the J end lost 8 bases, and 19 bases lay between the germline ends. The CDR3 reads CASSISMSVPREAFF. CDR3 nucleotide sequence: TGTGCCAGTAGTATTTCCATGTCGGTCCCTCGGGAAGCTTTCTTT.

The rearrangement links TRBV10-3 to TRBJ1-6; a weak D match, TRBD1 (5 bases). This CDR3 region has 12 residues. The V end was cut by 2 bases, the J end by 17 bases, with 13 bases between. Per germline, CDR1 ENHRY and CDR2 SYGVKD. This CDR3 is CAISEGQPIFHF. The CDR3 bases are TGTGCCATCAGTGAGGGACAACCGATTTTCCACTTT.

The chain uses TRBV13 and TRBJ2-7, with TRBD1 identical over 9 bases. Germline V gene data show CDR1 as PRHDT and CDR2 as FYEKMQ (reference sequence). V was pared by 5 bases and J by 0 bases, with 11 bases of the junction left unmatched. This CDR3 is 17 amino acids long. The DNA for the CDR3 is TGTGCCAGCAGCAACCGCCCCGGGACAGGGAGCTCCTACGAGCAGTACTTC. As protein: CASSNRPGTGSSYEQYF.

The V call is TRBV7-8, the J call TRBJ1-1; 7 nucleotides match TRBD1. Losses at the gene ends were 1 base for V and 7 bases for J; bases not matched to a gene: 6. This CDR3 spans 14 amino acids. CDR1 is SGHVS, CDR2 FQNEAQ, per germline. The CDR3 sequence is CASSLDVGGLEAFF. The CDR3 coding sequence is TGTGCCAGCAGCTTAGATGTAGGGGGCCTTGAAGCTTTCTTT.

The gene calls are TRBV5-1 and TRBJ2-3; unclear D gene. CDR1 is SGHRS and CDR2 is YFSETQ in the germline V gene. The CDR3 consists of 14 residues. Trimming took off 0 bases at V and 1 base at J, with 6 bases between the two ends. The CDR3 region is CASSLASGTDTQYF. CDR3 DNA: TGCGCCAGCAGCTTGGCTTCGGGCACAGATACGCAGTATTTT.

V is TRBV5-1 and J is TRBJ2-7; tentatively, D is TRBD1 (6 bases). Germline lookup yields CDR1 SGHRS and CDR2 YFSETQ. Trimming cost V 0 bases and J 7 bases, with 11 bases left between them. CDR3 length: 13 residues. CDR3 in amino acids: CASSLGTQGEQYF. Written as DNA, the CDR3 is TGCGCCAGCAGCTTGGGAACGCAGGGGGAGCAGTACTTC.

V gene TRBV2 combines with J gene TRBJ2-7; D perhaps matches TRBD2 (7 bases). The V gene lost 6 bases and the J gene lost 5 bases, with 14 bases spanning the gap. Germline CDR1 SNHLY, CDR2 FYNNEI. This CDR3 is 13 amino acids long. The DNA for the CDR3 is TGTGCCAGCAGAAGGACTAGGGGGAACGAGCAGTACTTC. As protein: CASRRTRGNEQYF.

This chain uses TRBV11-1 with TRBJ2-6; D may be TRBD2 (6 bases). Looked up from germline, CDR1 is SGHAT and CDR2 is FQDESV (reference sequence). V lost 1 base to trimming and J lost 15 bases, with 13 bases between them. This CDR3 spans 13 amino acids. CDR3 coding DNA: TGTGCCAGCAGCTTAGGGGGGGACCGTTCCCTGACTTTC. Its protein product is CASSLGGDRSLTF.

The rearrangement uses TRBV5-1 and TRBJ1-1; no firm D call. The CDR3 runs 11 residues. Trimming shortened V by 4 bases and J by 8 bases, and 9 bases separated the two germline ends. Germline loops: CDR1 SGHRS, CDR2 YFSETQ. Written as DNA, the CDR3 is TGCGCCAGCAGCACGGAACAGGAAGCTTTCTTT. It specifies CASSTEQEAFF.

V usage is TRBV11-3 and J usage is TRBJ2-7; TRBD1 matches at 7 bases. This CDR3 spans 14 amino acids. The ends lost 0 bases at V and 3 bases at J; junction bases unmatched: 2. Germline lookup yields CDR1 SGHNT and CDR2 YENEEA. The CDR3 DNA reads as TGTGCCAGCAGCTTAGATGGACAGGACTACGAGCAGTACTTC. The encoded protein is CASSLDGQDYEQYF.

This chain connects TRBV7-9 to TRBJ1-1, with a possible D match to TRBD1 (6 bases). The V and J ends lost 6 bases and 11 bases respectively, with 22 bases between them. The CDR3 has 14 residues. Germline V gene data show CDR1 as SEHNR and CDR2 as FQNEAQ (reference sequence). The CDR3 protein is CASSHYREPSWAFF. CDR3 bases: TGTGCCAGCAGTCACTACAGGGAGCCCTCGTGGGCTTTCTTT. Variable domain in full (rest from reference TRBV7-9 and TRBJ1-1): DTGVSQNPRHKITKRGQNVTFRCDPISEHNRLYWYRQTLGQGPEFLTYFQNEAQLEKSRLLSDRFSAERPKGSFSTLEIQRTEQGDSAMYLCASSHYREPSWAFFGQGTRLTVV.